This T cell receptor beta chain is drawn from a study of CD8 T cells in ankylosing spondylitis (dated by TCRdb to about 2017). Background on the whole study: T cell receptor beta repertoires were profiled in healthy donors and ankylosing spondylitis patients so that disease-linked TCR variants could be found. Peripheral blood was sampled, and synovial fluid was also collected from ankylosing spondylitis patients. The whole study cohort included roughly 110 healthy donors and over 20 ankylosing spondylitis patients. What the research found in general, with its limitations: The disease-linked clones were reported to be significantly enriched in matched synovial fluid samples from ankylosing spondylitis patients. In peripheral blood, the disease-linked clones were found at relatively low frequencies and had a CD8+ phenotype. Some motif variants had previously been reported in the synovial fluid and blood of reactive arthritis patients, which suggests shared mechanisms of disease initiation. A TCR beta motif made up of 7 to 9 highly homologous amino acid variants appeared to be characteristic of blood from ankylosing spondylitis patients.

Sequencing relied on an Illumina HiSeq 2500. Quantitative 5'-RACE with molecular barcodes was the method used to prepare the TCR beta libraries. The study's own analysis went as follows. A new computational method, built on a probabilistic model of VDJ rearrangement, was used to identify disease-linked TCR variants. TCRdb passed the public sequencing reads through fastp at Q25 and MiXCR, retaining productive beta sequences. Duplicate CDR3 protein sequences are folded into a single record with the most common DNA and genes. TCRdb's processing, not the authors' own work, is the source of the V and J calls. This sample comprises about 340,000 distinct CDR3 sequences, 20% of them detected only once. The ten largest make up 13% of the sample. In regard to this clonotype: Its antigen has not been determined. It has no much larger one-base neighbor in the sample; base qualities were not kept.

There are 15 amino acids in the CDR3, from cysteine to phenylalanine inclusive. The read is trimmed to its CDR3 DNA, 45 bases read in frame from base 1. At the junction V is shortened by 1 base and J by 0 bases, with 8 bases in between. Sequences SGHAT (CDR1) and FQNNGV (CDR2) are obtained from the germline V gene. The receptor was isolated from a male donor with ankylosing spondylitis or in good health (not recorded which). The material sequenced was blood, either unsorted or a sorted T cell fraction (not recorded which). Recombination connected TRBV11-2 to TRBJ2-3; the D gene is perhaps TRBD2, from 5 matching bases. The DNA sequence is TGTGCCAGCAGCTTAGTGAGGGCTAGCACAGATACGCAGTATTTT. It codes for CASSLVRASTDTQYF.